The 9 T cell receptor beta chains presented below share a single source sample, sequenced in a study of T cell responses to AZD1222 COVID-19 vaccine. TCRdb keeps only in-frame clones here, not all; method: immunoSEQ multiplex PCR. The sample contains about 100,000 clones, approximately 87% of which appear only once. The input for sequencing was peripheral blood, taken on day 0 of AZD1222 vaccination. All receptors come from an adult in good health.

V is TRBV6-4 and J is TRBJ2-1; TRBD2 aligns across 11 bases. Germline-derived CDR1 and CDR2 are MRHNA and SNTAGT. V lost 4 bases and J lost 7; bases outside the gene matches: 9. This CDR3 comprises 16 residues. Written as DNA, the CDR3 is TGTGCCAGCAGTGCATTAGCGGGAGGGGTCGGGAATGAGCAGTTCTTC. Translation gives CASSALAGGVGNEQFF.

This sequence joins TRBV19 and TRBJ1-2; no definite D call. Trimming shortened V by 5 bases and J by 5 bases, and 15 bases separated the two germline ends. This CDR3 is 14 amino acids long. Per the germline V gene, CDR1 is LNHDA and CDR2 is SQIVND (reference sequence). The CDR3 reads CASSPSSIRYGYTF. CDR3 nucleotides: TGTGCCAGTAGTCCCTCCAGCATCAGATATGGCTACACCTTC.

V usage is TRBV12-5 and J usage is TRBJ1-6; D is uncertain. Per the germline V gene, CDR1 is LGHNT and CDR2 is FRNRAP. The V end was cut by 1 base, the J end by 7 bases, with 11 bases between. The CDR3 is 15 residues long. The CDR3: CASGLGTTQNSPLHF. The CDR3 DNA follows: TGTGCTAGTGGTTTGGGGACGACACAAAATTCACCCCTCCACTTT.

V is TRBV13 and J is TRBJ2-3, with D perhaps TRBD1 (6 bases). V was cut by 5 bases and J by 1 base, with 16 bases left in between. The CDR3 runs 16 residues. Germline-derived CDR1 and CDR2 are PRHDT and FYEKMQ (reference sequence). DNA for the CDR3: TGTGCCAGCAGCCTACAGGGTACAAGAGGCACAGATACGCAGTATTTT. It specifies CASSLQGTRGTDTQYF.

CDR3 nucleotides: TGTGCCAGCAGTTACTCCGCCTCGGATTTCTATGGCTACACCTTC. Protein: CASSYSASDFYGYTF. The chain combines TRBV6-5 with TRBJ1-2; D is unresolved. The CDR3 runs 15 residues. Germline V CDR1 and CDR2: MNHEY, SVGAGI. The germline V and J ends were trimmed by 0 bases and 4 bases, with 12 bases remaining between them.

V and J are TRBV12-3 or TRBV12-4 and TRBJ2-7; D is undetermined. CDR3 length: 13 residues. Trimming cost V 5 bases and J 0 bases, with 8 bases left between them. CDR3 sequence: CASSKGYSYEQYF. CDR3 DNA: TGTGCCAGCAGTAAAGGGTACTCCTACGAGCAGTACTTC.

The rearrangement uses TRBV7-6 and TRBJ1-1, with D unresolved. The V end lost 3 bases, the J end lost 6 bases, and 17 bases lay between the germline ends. Per the germline V gene, CDR1 is SGHVS and CDR2 is FNYEAQ. This CDR3 has 15 residues. The CDR3 loop is CASSLRSVEISEAFF. The CDR3 bases are TGTGCCAGCAGCTTGAGATCGGTGGAGATCTCTGAAGCTTTCTTT.

The chain links TRBV15 to TRBJ1-5; no definite D call. Germline V gene data show CDR1 as LNHNV and CDR2 as YYDKDF (reference sequence). V lost 8 bases and J 3 bases, leaving 14 bases between the germline ends. CDR3 length: 14 residues. CDR3 amino acids: CATASVGYNQPQHF. In nucleotides, the CDR3 is TGTGCCACCGCTTCGGTGGGTTACAATCAGCCCCAGCATTTT.

Note on this clone: A junction boundary mismatches the germline segment, possibly from a read error. V gene TRBV2 combines with J gene TRBJ2-3; maybe TRBD1 (6 bases). From germline, CDR1 is SNHLY and CDR2 FYNNEI. The length of the CDR3 is 17 residues. The CDR3 DNA sequence: TGTGCCAGCAGTGAAGCCTATGGAAGGGGGATCACAAATACGCAGTATTTT. It encodes CASSEAYGRGITNTQYF.